This T cell receptor (beta chain) was recovered during a study of cytotoxic CD8 clonotypes in ibrutinib-treated CLL. Study in general: After median around 68 months, roughly 14 stayed in remission, about 12 progressed; responses roughly 24 partial, 2 complete.

TCRdb keeps only in-frame clones here, not all; method: immunoSEQ multiplex PCR. Of 65,000 to 90,000 clones listed, over 80% were seen once; the top ten hold more than 30%. General study results and limits: Treatment saw public clonotypes, which were uncommon, either contract or stay stable.

Concerning this clone: Its target is not known.

With 6 bases clipped from V and 5 bases from J, the junction kept 6 bases outside the gene matches. The germline CDR1 and CDR2 sequences are MNHNY and SVGAGI (reference sequence). There are 14 residues in the CDR3. The sequence was collected from a human donor with chronic lymphocytic leukemia. The sample was PBMCs, taken after 24 months of ibrutinib treatment. The chain combines TRBV6-6 with TRBJ2-3; 9 bases map to TRBD2. DNA of the CDR3: TGTGCCAGCAGGTCGACTAGCGGAATAGATACGCAGTATTTT. Amino acid sequence: CASRSTSGIDTQYF.